This record concerns one TCR beta chain sequence. Its target is unknown. This entry is derived from a study of cytomegalovirus exposure and HLA in healthy donors. Overall study findings and caveats: For TCR beta chains, V- and J-gene trimming was later linked to a missense DCLRE1C variant. Earlier analysis yielded a pattern in which most TCR beta V segments were productive about 87% or about 30% of the time. In a later analysis, TCR association rates varied by HLA locus: DRB1 most, HLA-C fewest. An analysis was carried out later, and it reportedly showed fewer N-insertions in an Asian-associated ancestry cluster than the approximately 710-donor mean.

The CDR3 consists of 20 residues. Germline CDR1 SGHRS, CDR2 YFSETQ. V dropped 2 bases and J dropped 1; count of bases not matched to a gene: 12. Primers: 60 Vbeta forward and 13 Jbeta reverse. Generated by immunoSEQ multiplex PCR, the TCRdb table keeps only in-frame clones and is missing some. In the table there are about 120,000 clones, approximately 74% of which are singletons. Material for sequencing was PBMCs. This receptor was identified in a male donor in good health and CMV-seronegative. The chain employs TRBV5-1 and TRBJ2-1, with TRBD2 matching over 13 bases. In DNA, the CDR3 is TGCGCCAGCAGCTTCACCGGGACTAGCGGGATTAGCAGTTCCTACAATGAGCAGTTCTTC. Translating it yields CASSFTGTSGISSSYNEQFF.